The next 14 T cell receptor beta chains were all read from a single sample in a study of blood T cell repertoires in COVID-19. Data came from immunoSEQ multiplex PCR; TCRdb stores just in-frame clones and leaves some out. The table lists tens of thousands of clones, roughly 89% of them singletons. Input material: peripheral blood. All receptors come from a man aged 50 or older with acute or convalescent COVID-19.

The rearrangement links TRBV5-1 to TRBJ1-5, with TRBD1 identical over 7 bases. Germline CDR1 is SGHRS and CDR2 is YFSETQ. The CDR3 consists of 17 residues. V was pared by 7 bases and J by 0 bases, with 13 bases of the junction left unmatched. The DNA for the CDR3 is TGCGCCAGCGCCCCAGGGGGGCCGCTTAATAGCAATCAGCCCCAGCATTTT. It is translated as CASAPGGPLNSNQPQHF.

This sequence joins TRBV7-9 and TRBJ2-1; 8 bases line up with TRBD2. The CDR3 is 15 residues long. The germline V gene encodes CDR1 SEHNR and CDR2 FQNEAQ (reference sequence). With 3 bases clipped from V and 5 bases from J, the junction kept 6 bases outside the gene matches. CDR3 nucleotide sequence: TGTGCCAGCAGCTTCCCGGGACTAGGAGACAATGAGCAGTTCTTC. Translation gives CASSFPGLGDNEQFF. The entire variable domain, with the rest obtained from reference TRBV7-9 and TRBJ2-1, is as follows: DTGVSQNPRHKITKRGQNVTFRCDPISEHNRLYWYRQTLGQGPEFLTYFQNEAQLEKSRLLSDRFSAERPKGSFSTLEIQRTEQGDSAMYLCASSFPGLGDNEQFFGPGTRLTVL.

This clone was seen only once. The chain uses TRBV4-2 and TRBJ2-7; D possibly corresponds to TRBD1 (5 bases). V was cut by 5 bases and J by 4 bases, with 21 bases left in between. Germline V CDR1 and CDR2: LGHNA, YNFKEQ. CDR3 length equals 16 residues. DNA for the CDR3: TGTGCCAGCAGCAACTCACAGGAACCCCCGAGGTACGAGCAGTACTTC. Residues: CASSNSQEPPRYEQYF.

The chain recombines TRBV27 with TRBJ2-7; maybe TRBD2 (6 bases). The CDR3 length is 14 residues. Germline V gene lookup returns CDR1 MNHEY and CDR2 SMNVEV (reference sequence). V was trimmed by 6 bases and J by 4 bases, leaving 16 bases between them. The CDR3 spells CASRGRGSEYEQYF. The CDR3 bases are TGTGCCAGCAGGGGCCGGGGGAGTGAGTACGAGCAGTACTTC.

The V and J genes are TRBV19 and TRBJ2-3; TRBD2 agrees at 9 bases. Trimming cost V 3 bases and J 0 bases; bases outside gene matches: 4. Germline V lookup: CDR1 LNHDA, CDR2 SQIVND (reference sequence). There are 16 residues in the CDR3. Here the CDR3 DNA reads TGTGCCAGTAGTATCGGGAGCGGGGGGAGCACAGATACGCAGTATTTT. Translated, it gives CASSIGSGGSTDTQYF. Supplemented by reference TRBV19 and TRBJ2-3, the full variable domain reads DGGITQSPKYLFRKEGQNVTLSCEQNLNHDAMYWYRQDPGQGLRLIYYSQIVNDFQKGDIAEGYSVSREKKESFPLTVTSAQKNPTAFYLCASSIGSGGSTDTQYFGPGTRLTVL.

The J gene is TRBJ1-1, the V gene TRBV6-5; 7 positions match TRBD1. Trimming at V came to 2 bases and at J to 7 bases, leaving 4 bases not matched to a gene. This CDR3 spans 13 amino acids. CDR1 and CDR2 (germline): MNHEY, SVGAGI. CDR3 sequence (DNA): TGTGCCAGCAGTTACGAGAGGGGGCTTGAAGCTTTCTTT. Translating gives CASSYERGLEAFF.

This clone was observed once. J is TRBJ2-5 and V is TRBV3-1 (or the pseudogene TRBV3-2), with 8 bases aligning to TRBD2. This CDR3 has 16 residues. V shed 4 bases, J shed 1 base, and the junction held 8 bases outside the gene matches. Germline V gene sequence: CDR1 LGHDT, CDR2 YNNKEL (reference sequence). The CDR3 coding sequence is TGTGCCAGCAGCCCCGGAGTAGCGGGGAGCCAAGAGACCCAGTACTTC. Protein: CASSPGVAGSQETQYF.

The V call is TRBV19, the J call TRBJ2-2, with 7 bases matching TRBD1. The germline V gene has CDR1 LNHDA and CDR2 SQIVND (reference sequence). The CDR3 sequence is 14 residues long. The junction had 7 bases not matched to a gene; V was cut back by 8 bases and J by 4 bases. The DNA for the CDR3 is TGTGCCAGTGGGTCAGGACAGGCCACCGGGGAGCTGTTTTTT. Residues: CASGSGQATGELFF.

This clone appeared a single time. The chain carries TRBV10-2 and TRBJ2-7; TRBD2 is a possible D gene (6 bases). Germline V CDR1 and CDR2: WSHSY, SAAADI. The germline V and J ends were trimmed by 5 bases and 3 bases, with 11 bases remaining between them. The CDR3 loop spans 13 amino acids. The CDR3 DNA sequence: TGCGCCAGCAGTCCTAGCGTTTACTACGAGCAGTACTTC. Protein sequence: CASSPSVYYEQYF.

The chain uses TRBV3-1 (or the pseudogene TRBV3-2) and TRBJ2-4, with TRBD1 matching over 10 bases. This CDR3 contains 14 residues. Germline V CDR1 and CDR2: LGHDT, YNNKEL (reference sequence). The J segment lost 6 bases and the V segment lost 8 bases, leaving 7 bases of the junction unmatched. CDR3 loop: CASRDRGVGNIQYF. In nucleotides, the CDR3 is TGTGCCAGCCGGGACAGGGGCGTCGGAAACATTCAGTACTTC.

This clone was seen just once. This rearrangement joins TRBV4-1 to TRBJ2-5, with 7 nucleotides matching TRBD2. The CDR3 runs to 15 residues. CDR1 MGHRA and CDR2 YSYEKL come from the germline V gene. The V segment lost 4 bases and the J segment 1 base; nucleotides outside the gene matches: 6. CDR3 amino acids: CASSRLPSGQETQYF. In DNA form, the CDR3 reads TGCGCCAGCAGCCGCCTTCCTAGCGGCCAAGAGACCCAGTACTTC.

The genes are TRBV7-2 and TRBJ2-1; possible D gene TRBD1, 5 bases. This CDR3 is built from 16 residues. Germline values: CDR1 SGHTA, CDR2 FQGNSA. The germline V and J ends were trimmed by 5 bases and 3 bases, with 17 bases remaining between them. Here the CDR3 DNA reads TGTGCCAGCAGCCCCCAGGGCAGGCTCTACTACAATGAGCAGTTCTTC. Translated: CASSPQGRLYYNEQFF.

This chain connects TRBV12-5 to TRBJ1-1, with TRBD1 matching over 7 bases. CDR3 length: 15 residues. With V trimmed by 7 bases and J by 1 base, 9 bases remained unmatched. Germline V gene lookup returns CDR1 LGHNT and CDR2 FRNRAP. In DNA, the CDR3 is TGTGCTAGTGCCCTGGCGACAGGGAGGAACACTGAAGCTTTCTTT. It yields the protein CASALATGRNTEAFF.

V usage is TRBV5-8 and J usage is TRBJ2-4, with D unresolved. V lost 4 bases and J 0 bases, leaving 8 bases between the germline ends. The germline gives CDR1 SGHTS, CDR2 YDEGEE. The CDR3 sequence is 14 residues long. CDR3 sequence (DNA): TGTGCCAGCAGCCCACGACAAGCCAAAAACATTCAGTACTTC. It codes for CASSPRQAKNIQYF.